This paragraph covers one T cell receptor beta chain sequence. Per the germline V gene, CDR1 is SGHTA and CDR2 is FQGNSA. V lost 3 bases to trimming and J lost 6 bases; unmatched junction nucleotides: 8. This CDR3 is 15 amino acids long. Method: immunoSEQ multiplex PCR; TCRdb's copy keeps in-frame clones and lacks some. The repertoire has over 250,000 clones, about 87% of them found once; the top ten carry around 3.5%. Treatment indicated: over 15 received Ad26.COV2.S at low or high dose, single or two shots; several received placebo; per-sample allocation not given. Sampling happened 63 days after the first vaccine or placebo injection. This sample was taken from a study of Ad26.COV2.S vaccination and SARS-CoV-2 variants. Study-wide background: By the intramuscular route, Ad26.COV2.S was given once, or twice 56 days apart.

The sequences come from peripheral blood, collected in a trial of Ad26.COV2.S vaccine versus placebo. This sequence joins TRBV7-2 and TRBJ2-7; 10 positions match TRBD1. The receptor comes from a person aged 18-65 years who received the Ad26.COV2.S COVID-19 vaccine or a placebo. The CDR3 nucleotides are TGTGCCAGCAGCTTCCAGACAGGGGGCCTGAGCGAGCAGTACTTC. It specifies CASSFQTGGLSEQYF.